This T cell receptor (beta chain) was recorded in a study of blood T cell repertoires in COVID-19. Generated by immunoSEQ multiplex PCR, the TCRdb table keeps only in-frame clones and is missing some. The sample contains approximately 160,000 clones, about 88% of which appear only once. The J segment lost 8 bases and the V segment lost 3 bases, leaving 2 bases of the junction unmatched. Germline loops: CDR1 KGHSH, CDR2 LQKENI. This CDR3 has 14 amino acids. This TCR derives from a man between 60 and 75 years old with active or convalescent COVID-19. The genes are TRBV18 and TRBJ1-4, with 11 positions matching TRBD1. Sequencing was performed on peripheral blood. CDR3 region: CASSPGQGGEKLFF. The CDR3 region has the DNA TGTGCCAGCTCACCGGGACAGGGGGGAGAAAAACTGTTTTTT. Full variable domain (rest looked up from reference TRBV18 and TRBJ1-4): NAGVMQNPRHLVRRRGQEARLRCSPMKGHSHVYWYRQLPEEGLKFMVYLQKENIIDESGMPKERFSAEFPKEGPSILRIQQVVRGDSAAYFCASSPGQGGEKLFFGSGTQLSVL.